This T cell receptor beta chain originates from a study of CDR3 diversity in severe acne. The CDR3 runs to 13 residues. Germline-derived CDR1 and CDR2 are SQVTM and ANQGSEA. Unmatched junction bases numbered 8, after V lost 8 bases and J lost 3 bases. TCRdb re-called the PCR reads with MiXCR, one entry per CDR3 protein. The sample holds approximately 97,000 distinct CDR3 sequences; around 56% are singletons and the top ten take under 15%. The chain carries TRBV29-1 and TRBJ2-7, with 9 bases matching TRBD2. Sequenced sample: blood. The sequence came from a male donor with acne. The CDR3 spells CSIPREGGYEQYF. The CDR3 nucleotides are TGCAGCATACCGCGGGAGGGCGGCTACGAGCAGTACTTC.